The 20 T cell receptor beta chains reported below all come from one sample, sequenced in a study of cytomegalovirus exposure and HLA in healthy donors. It was with 60 Vbeta and 13 Jbeta primers that the PCR ran. Using immunoSEQ multiplex PCR, the repertoire was profiled, and TCRdb retains in-frame clones only, with some absent. The sample table includes around 76,000 clones. Sequencing input: PBMCs. The receptors originated from a man between 40 and 49 years old in good health and CMV-seronegative.

This chain links TRBV27 with TRBJ2-2; the D gene is possibly TRBD2 (5 bases). Trimming stripped 7 bases from V and 4 bases from J, with 19 bases between. In germline, CDR1 is MNHEY, CDR2 SMNVEV (reference sequence). There are 16 residues in the CDR3. Here the CDR3 reads CASIGADLLGTGELFF. DNA of the CDR3: TGTGCCAGCATTGGAGCGGACTTGCTTGGCACCGGGGAGCTGTTTTTT.

The chain links TRBV29-1 to TRBJ2-2, with TRBD2 as a possible D gene (5 bases). CDR3 size: 11 residues. Trimming took off 7 bases at V and 5 bases at J, with 8 bases between the two ends. The V gene's germline CDR1 is SQVTM and CDR2 ANQGSEA. The CDR3 is CSAGRTGELFF. The CDR3 nucleotides read TGCAGCGCTGGGAGAACCGGGGAGCTGTTTTTT.

The chain combines TRBV15 with TRBJ2-3, with 8 bases aligning to TRBD2. Germline V gene lookup returns CDR1 LNHNV and CDR2 YYDKDF (reference sequence). V shed 4 bases and J 0 bases; nucleotides not matched to a gene: 6. CDR3 length: 16 amino acids. The CDR3 loop is CATSKNSGTSTDTQYF. DNA of the CDR3: TGTGCCACCAGCAAAAATAGCGGGACCAGCACAGATACGCAGTATTTT.

The gene calls are TRBV6-5 and TRBJ2-3; maybe TRBD1 (6 bases). This CDR3 contains 15 residues. V dropped 5 bases and J dropped 1 base, with 13 bases sitting between them. The germline V gene has CDR1 MNHEY and CDR2 SVGAGI. The CDR3 loop is CASSLGRGGTDTQYF. The DNA of the CDR3 is TGTGCCAGCAGTCTAGGCAGGGGAGGCACAGATACGCAGTATTTT.

V usage is TRBV10-3 and J usage is TRBJ2-1; 11 positions match TRBD2. The CDR3 consists of 16 residues. The trim removed 2 bases at V and 5 bases at J, leaving 5 bases unmatched. CDR1 is ENHRY, CDR2 SYGVKD, per germline. The CDR3 is CAISERSGREHNEQFF. The CDR3 DNA reads TGTGCCATCAGTGAGCGTAGCGGGAGGGAGCACAATGAGCAGTTCTTC.

The chain is built from TRBV6-4 and TRBJ2-3, with 8 bases that match TRBD2. This CDR3 spans 15 amino acids. Trimming removed 3 bases from V and 0 bases from J; junction bases left unmatched: 2. Germline CDR1 and CDR2: MRHNA and SNTAGT. The CDR3 reads CASSEVAGSTDTQYF. Here the CDR3 DNA reads TGTGCCAGCAGTGAGGTAGCGGGAAGCACAGATACGCAGTATTTT.

The genes are TRBV15 and TRBJ1-2; possibly TRBD1 for D (5 bases). This CDR3 spans 13 amino acids. Between the trimmed V and J ends, which lost 3 bases and 6 bases, there was a span of 11 bases. Germline loops: CDR1 LNHNV, CDR2 YYDKDF (reference sequence). The CDR3 sequence is CATSSTGTHGYTF. As DNA, the CDR3 is TGTGCCACCAGCAGTACAGGTACCCATGGCTACACCTTC.

The chain uses TRBV29-1 and TRBJ2-2, with D possibly matching TRBD1 (6 bases). Germline CDR1 reads SQVTM; CDR2 reads ANQGSEA. The CDR3 consists of 15 residues. V lost 7 bases and J 5 bases, leaving 20 bases between the germline ends. CDR3 bases: TGCAGCGCTGGGAACCAGAGGACAGCAACCGGGGAGCTGTTTTTT. Its protein is CSAGNQRTATGELFF.

This sequence joins TRBV12-5 and TRBJ2-2, with 9 positions matching TRBD1. The CDR3 is 18 amino acids. After removal of 0 bases from V and 9 bases from J, the junction contained 14 bases not matched to a gene. From germline, CDR1 is LGHNT and CDR2 FRNRAP. This CDR3 reads CASGLVPSGTGTGWELFF. The CDR3 nucleotides are TGTGCTAGTGGTTTGGTCCCCTCCGGGACAGGGACCGGTTGGGAGCTGTTTTTT.

The chain joins TRBV11-2 to TRBJ1-4; the D is unclear. Germline lookup yields CDR1 SGHAT and CDR2 FQNNGV. Trimming removed 3 bases from V and 2 bases from J, with 10 bases in between. The CDR3 has 15 residues. The CDR3 DNA follows: TGTGCCAGCAGCTTGCGCAAGGAGACTAATGAAAAACTGTTTTTT. This translates into CASSLRKETNEKLFF.

The CDR3 region has the DNA TGTGCCAGCAGCTCCCCAGGGGACGCGACTCACGAGCAGTACTTC. Residues: CASSSPGDATHEQYF. The rearrangement joins TRBV11-3 to TRBJ2-7; TRBD1 is a possible D gene (6 bases). The germline gives CDR1 SGHNT, CDR2 YENEEA. The CDR3 runs 15 residues. With 4 bases removed from V and 5 bases from J, the gap between germline ends came to 18 bases.

V usage is TRBV4-1 and J usage is TRBJ2-6; D possibly corresponds to TRBD1 (6 bases). The ends were cut back, 0 bases at V and 0 bases at J, with 9 bases in the middle. The CDR3 covers 17 residues. Germline CDR1 is MGHRA and CDR2 is YSYEKL. CDR3 nucleotide sequence: TGCGCCAGCAGCCAAGAGTGGGGGCTCTCTGGGGCCAACGTCCTGACTTTC. Encoded protein: CASSQEWGLSGANVLTF.

The rearrangement links TRBV5-1 to TRBJ2-3, with 11 bases matching TRBD1. V dropped 3 bases and J dropped 6; count of bases not matched to a gene: 3. This CDR3 has 14 residues. CDR1 and CDR2 (germline): SGHRS, YFSETQ. This CDR3 reads CASSYGQGADTQYF. CDR3 nucleotide sequence: TGCGCCAGCAGCTACGGACAGGGGGCTGATACGCAGTATTTT.

CDR3 residues: CASSQDRGQGFYEQYF. The DNA for the CDR3 is TGCGCCAGCAGCCAAGATCGTGGACAGGGGTTCTACGAGCAGTACTTC. The chain joins TRBV4-1 to TRBJ2-7; 9 positions match TRBD1. With V trimmed by 0 bases and J by 3 bases, 6 bases remained unmatched. Per germline, CDR1 MGHRA and CDR2 YSYEKL. CDR3 length: 16 residues.

The chain couples TRBV5-1 to TRBJ2-3; 10 positions agree with TRBD2. The germline CDR1 and CDR2 sequences are SGHRS and YFSETQ. CDR3 length: 19 residues. V gave up 4 bases and J gave up 0 bases; unmatched junction bases: 14. The CDR3 DNA reads TGCGCCAGCAGCGCCTTTAGCGGGAGGCCCCGGTCTAGCACAGATACGCAGTATTTT. Translated, it gives CASSAFSGRPRSSTDTQYF.

The rearrangement joins TRBV6-4 to TRBJ2-1; 9 bases map to TRBD1. V lost 5 bases, J lost 5 bases, and 4 bases stayed unmatched. CDR1 and CDR2 (germline): MRHNA, SNTAGT. The CDR3 spans 14 residues. CDR3 sequence (DNA): TGTGCCAGCAGTCTAGGGACAGGGAACAATGAGCAGTTCTTC. This translates into CASSLGTGNNEQFF.

The chain carries TRBV28 and TRBJ1-4, with 8 positions matching TRBD1. The CDR3 has 14 residues. The J segment lost 8 bases and the V segment lost 6 bases, leaving 8 bases of the junction unmatched. The germline V gene encodes CDR1 MDHEN and CDR2 SYDVKM. CDR3 residues: CASRMPGGSEKLFF. The CDR3 bases are TGTGCCAGCAGGATGCCAGGGGGCAGCGAAAAACTGTTTTTT.

V is TRBV10-1 and J is TRBJ1-5, with a weak D call TRBD1 (5 bases). The germline CDR1 and CDR2 sequences are WNHNN and SYGVQD (reference sequence). V gave up 5 bases and J gave up 11 bases, with 25 bases separating them. The CDR3 has 16 amino acids. CDR3: CASSRASRALLSAQHF. The CDR3 bases are TGCGCCAGCAGTAGAGCGTCCAGGGCACTCCTTTCAGCCCAGCATTTT.

The gene calls are TRBV5-5 and TRBJ1-5; 9 bases align to TRBD1. Germline trimming cut 2 bases from V and 6 bases from J; bases unmatched to any gene: 6. Germline CDR1 and CDR2: SGHKS and YYEKEE (reference sequence). The CDR3 has 15 residues. The CDR3 coding sequence is TGTGCCAGCAGCTTACAGGGGGCGCATAGTCAGCCCCAGCATTTT. Amino acids: CASSLQGAHSQPQHF. The full variable domain, in which reference TRBV5-5 and TRBJ1-5 provide the parts outside the CDR3, is DAGVTQSPTHLIKTRGQQVTLRCSPISGHKSVSWYQQVLGQGPQFIFQYYEKEERGRGNFPDRFSARQFPNYSSELNVNALLLGDSALYLCASSLQGAHSQPQHFGDGTRLSIL.

J is TRBJ2-7 and V is TRBV30, with a possible D match to TRBD2 (5 bases). Germline V gene data show CDR1 as GTSNPN and CDR2 as SVGIG (reference sequence). The CDR3 spans 14 residues. V shed 2 bases and J shed 2 bases, with 13 bases lying between them. In DNA form, the CDR3 reads TGTGCCTGGAGTTGGGCTAGCCGAGCCTACGAGCAGTACTTC. As protein: CAWSWASRAYEQYF.